The clone carrying this TCR beta chain was detected ten times or more. TCRdb recomputed calls from the 5' RACE reads with MiXCR, one row per CDR3 protein. Of about 170,000 distinct CDR3 sequences listed, approximately 20% are singletons. The sample comes from a study of CD8 T cells in ankylosing spondylitis. Germline V gene data show CDR1 as SSHAT and CDR2 as FNYEAQ (reference sequence). This CDR3 has 16 amino acids. Trimming took off 6 bases at V and 0 bases at J, with 16 bases between the two ends. The sequenced material came from blood, either unsorted or a sorted T cell fraction (not recorded which). This chain uses TRBV7-7 with TRBJ2-3; the D gene is possibly TRBD2 (6 bases). The source of this sequence is a male donor with ankylosing spondylitis or in good health (not recorded which). CDR3 sequence: CASSRLTGGSTDTQYF. For the CDR3, the DNA is TGTGCCAGCAGTCGACTTACCGGGGGTAGCACAGATACGCAGTATTTT. The full variable domain, completed using reference TRBV7-7 and TRBJ2-3, is GAGVSQSPRYKVTKRGQDVTLRCDPISSHATLYWYQQALGQGPEFLTYFNYEAQPDKSGLPSDRFSAERPEGSISTLTIQRTEQRDSAMYRCASSRLTGGSTDTQYFGPGTRLTVL.